These T cell receptor beta chains were read from a single sample in a study of spatial heterogeneity in lung cancer. One entry per CDR3 protein, called by TCRdb with MiXCR from the 5' RACE reads. Among around 41,000 distinct CDR3 sequences listed, roughly 7.1% were seen once. The sequencing here drew on PBMCs, taken at surgery. These receptors were obtained from a female donor with early-stage non-small cell lung cancer. Both conserved end residues are part of each CDR3. The order of the fields is CDR3 protein, CDR3 DNA, D gene, V gene, clone size, J gene. The D gene is left open where the match is weak. Where a row states a size, it is once, few, many or the class of an expanded clone; other rows omit it.

CDR3 protein: CASSRTGATEAFF
CDR3 DNA: TGTGCCAGCAGCCGGACAGGTGCCACTGAAGCTTTCTTT
D gene: TRBD1
V gene: TRBV7-9
clone size: few
J gene: TRBJ1-1

CDR3 protein: CASSPGPGDTEAFF
CDR3 DNA: TGTGCCAGCTCACCGGGGCCGGGTGACACTGAAGCTTTCTTT
D gene: .
V gene: TRBV18
clone size: .
J gene: TRBJ1-1

CDR3 protein: CASSQAGGPSTRGSTRETF
CDR3 DNA: TGTGCCAGCAGTCAAGCGGGGGGGCCCTCTACGAGGGGCTCTACGAGAGAGACTTTC
D gene: TRBD2
V gene: TRBV6-6
clone size: few
J gene: TRBJ2-7

CDR3 protein: CASSYLRVGNQPQHF
CDR3 DNA: TGTGCCAGCAGTTACTTACGGGTCGGCAATCAGCCCCAGCATTTT
D gene: .
V gene: TRBV6-5
clone size: many
J gene: TRBJ1-5

CDR3 protein: CASRLTGGPYNEQFF
CDR3 DNA: TGTGCCAGCAGGCTTACGGGGGGTCCCTACAATGAGCAGTTCTTC
D gene: TRBD2
V gene: TRBV6-5
clone size: many
J gene: TRBJ2-1

CDR3 protein: CASSSDSYGYTF
CDR3 DNA: TGTGCCAGCTCGTCGGACAGCTATGGCTACACCTTC
D gene: .
V gene: TRBV18
clone size: many
J gene: TRBJ1-2

CDR3 protein: CASTPGLGNSPLHF
CDR3 DNA: TGTGCCAGCACCCCAGGGCTGGGTAATTCACCCCTCCACTTT
D gene: .
V gene: TRBV7-2
clone size: many
J gene: TRBJ1-6

CDR3 protein: CAISDPQTATDTQYF
CDR3 DNA: TGTGCCATCAGTGACCCTCAAACAGCCACAGATACGCAGTATTTT
D gene: .
V gene: TRBV10-3
clone size: many
J gene: TRBJ2-3

CDR3 protein: CASSSSGTATYGYTF
CDR3 DNA: TGCGCCAGCAGCTCGTCCGGGACAGCTACCTATGGCTACACCTTC
D gene: TRBD1
V gene: TRBV5-1
clone size: many
J gene: TRBJ1-2

CDR3 protein: CAQGQRGVETQYF
CDR3 DNA: TGTGCCCAGGGCCAGCGGGGGGTAGAGACCCAGTACTTC
D gene: TRBD2
V gene: TRBV2
clone size: many
J gene: TRBJ2-5

CDR3 protein: CSVFEAGYTF
CDR3 DNA: TGCAGCGTTTTCGAGGCGGGCTACACCTTC
D gene: .
V gene: TRBV29-1
clone size: .
J gene: TRBJ1-2

CDR3 protein: CASSPLRGGSEAFF
CDR3 DNA: TGTGCCAGCAGCCCACTACGGGGGGGATCTGAAGCTTTCTTT
D gene: .
V gene: TRBV7-2
clone size: many
J gene: TRBJ1-1

CDR3 protein: CASSLVRETYEQYF
CDR3 DNA: TGTGCCAGCAGCTTAGTTCGGGAAACCTACGAGCAGTACTTC
D gene: .
V gene: TRBV11-2
clone size: many
J gene: TRBJ2-7

CDR3 protein: CATSRERLDQETQYF
CDR3 DNA: TGTGCCACCAGCAGAGAGCGCCTCGATCAAGAGACCCAGTACTTC
D gene: .
V gene: TRBV15
clone size: many
J gene: TRBJ2-5

CDR3 protein: CSARFPNSPSGNEQFF
CDR3 DNA: TGCAGTGCTAGATTCCCAAACTCACCAAGCGGGAATGAGCAGTTCTTC
D gene: .
V gene: TRBV20-1
clone size: .
J gene: TRBJ2-1

CDR3 protein: CSAKHWTGKGEKLFF
CDR3 DNA: TGCAGTGCTAAACATTGGACAGGGAAAGGTGAAAAACTGTTTTTT
D gene: TRBD1
V gene: TRBV20-1
clone size: .
J gene: TRBJ1-4

CDR3 protein: CAIQTGLNGYTF
CDR3 DNA: TGTGCCATCCAAACAGGGTTGAATGGCTACACCTTC
D gene: .
V gene: TRBV6-5
clone size: many
J gene: TRBJ1-2

CDR3 protein: CASSQQGSRGTSTDTQYF
CDR3 DNA: TGCGCCAGCAGCCAACAGGGGTCAAGAGGCACTAGCACAGATACGCAGTATTTT
D gene: .
V gene: TRBV4-1
clone size: few
J gene: TRBJ2-3

CDR3 protein: CASSPHTSGTDDNEQFF
CDR3 DNA: TGCGCCAGCAGCCCACATACGTCCGGGACAGATGACAATGAGCAGTTCTTC
D gene: TRBD1
V gene: TRBV23-1
clone size: few
J gene: TRBJ2-1

CDR3 protein: CSARQGPSYEQYF
CDR3 DNA: TGCAGTGCCCGACAGGGACCATCCTACGAGCAGTACTTC
D gene: TRBD1
V gene: TRBV20-1
clone size: many
J gene: TRBJ2-7

CDR3 protein: CASSASGGGASTDTQYF
CDR3 DNA: TGTGCCAGCTCAGCCTCTGGCGGGGGGGCTAGCACAGATACGCAGTATTTT
D gene: TRBD2
V gene: TRBV18
clone size: few
J gene: TRBJ2-3

CDR3 protein: CASRGTANSPLHF
CDR3 DNA: TGTGCCAGCAGGGGTACAGCGAATTCACCCCTCCACTTT
D gene: .
V gene: TRBV12-3/TRBV12-4
clone size: many
J gene: TRBJ1-6

CDR3 protein: CASSLSRSNYGYTF
CDR3 DNA: TGTGCCAGCAGTTTATCCAGGAGCAACTATGGCTACACCTTC
D gene: .
V gene: TRBV28
clone size: many
J gene: TRBJ1-2

CDR3 protein: CASSYFSGAGDEQYF
CDR3 DNA: TGTGCCAGCAGTTACTTCTCCGGGGCAGGGGACGAGCAGTACTTC
D gene: .
V gene: TRBV6-2/TRBV6-3
clone size: many
J gene: TRBJ2-7

CDR3 protein: CASTYLGGGNEAFF
CDR3 DNA: TGTGCCAGCACCTACCTCGGTGGGGGGAATGAAGCTTTCTTT
D gene: .
V gene: TRBV6-6
clone size: many
J gene: TRBJ1-1

CDR3 protein: CASSEKTGLTDTQYF
CDR3 DNA: TGTGCCAGCAGCGAGAAGACAGGCCTAACAGATACGCAGTATTTT
D gene: .
V gene: TRBV7-2
clone size: many
J gene: TRBJ2-3

CDR3 protein: CSARGVRDTEAFF
CDR3 DNA: TGCAGTGCTAGAGGGGTAAGGGACACTGAAGCTTTCTTT
D gene: .
V gene: TRBV20-1
clone size: .
J gene: TRBJ1-1

CDR3 protein: CASSLADREHIQYF
CDR3 DNA: TGTGCCAGCTCACTAGCCGACAGGGAGCACATTCAGTACTTC
D gene: TRBD1
V gene: TRBV18
clone size: .
J gene: TRBJ2-4

CDR3 protein: CASSMNRGSEAFF
CDR3 DNA: TGTGCCAGCAGCATGAACAGGGGGTCTGAAGCTTTCTTT
D gene: TRBD1
V gene: TRBV7-2
clone size: many
J gene: TRBJ1-1

CDR3 protein: CATCGWSGEAFF
CDR3 DNA: TGTGCCACCTGTGGATGGTCAGGTGAAGCTTTCTTT
D gene: .
V gene: TRBV24-1
clone size: many
J gene: TRBJ1-1

CDR3 protein: CASSQESGAAKNIQYF
CDR3 DNA: TGCGCCAGCAGCCAAGAATCGGGGGCTGCCAAAAACATTCAGTACTTC
D gene: .
V gene: TRBV4-3
clone size: few
J gene: TRBJ2-4

CDR3 protein: CASSFGQVNTEAFF
CDR3 DNA: TGTGCCAGCAGCTTCGGACAGGTGAACACTGAAGCTTTCTTT
D gene: TRBD1
V gene: TRBV6-2/TRBV6-3
clone size: many
J gene: TRBJ1-1

CDR3 protein: CASSLEQETQYF
CDR3 DNA: TGCGCCAGCAGCCTGGAGCAAGAGACCCAGTACTTC
D gene: .
V gene: TRBV5-1
clone size: many
J gene: TRBJ2-5

CDR3 protein: CASFYRGAWADTQYF
CDR3 DNA: TGTGCCAGCTTCTACCGGGGGGCTTGGGCAGATACGCAGTATTTT
D gene: .
V gene: TRBV27
clone size: .
J gene: TRBJ2-3

CDR3 protein: CASSPRSGDAYEQYF
CDR3 DNA: TGTGCCAGCAGCCCGCGTAGCGGGGACGCCTACGAGCAGTACTTC
D gene: TRBD2
V gene: TRBV11-2
clone size: few
J gene: TRBJ2-7

CDR3 protein: CSARGSPPGNTIYF
CDR3 DNA: TGCAGTGCTAGAGGGAGTCCCCCTGGAAACACCATATATTTT
D gene: .
V gene: TRBV20-1
clone size: few
J gene: TRBJ1-3

CDR3 protein: CASSRGSGGSAYGNTIYF
CDR3 DNA: TGCGCCAGCAGCCGAGGTTCTGGGGGGAGCGCATATGGAAACACCATATATTTT
D gene: .
V gene: TRBV4-3
clone size: few
J gene: TRBJ1-3

CDR3 protein: CASSQDSTNYGYTF
CDR3 DNA: TGCGCCAGCAGTCAGGACAGCACTAACTATGGCTACACCTTC
D gene: .
V gene: TRBV5-1
clone size: many
J gene: TRBJ1-2

CDR3 protein: CASSSNGQIREGETQYF
CDR3 DNA: TGTGCCAGCAGCTCGAACGGTCAAATCCGGGAAGGAGAGACCCAGTACTTC
D gene: .
V gene: TRBV7-9
clone size: many
J gene: TRBJ2-5

CDR3 protein: CSAAAPPFRYGYTF
CDR3 DNA: TGCAGTGCTGCCGCCCCACCGTTTCGATATGGCTACACCTTC
D gene: .
V gene: TRBV20-1
clone size: few
J gene: TRBJ1-2

CDR3 protein: CASSPRKLSTEAFF
CDR3 DNA: TGTGCCAGCAGCCCCCGCAAATTGAGCACTGAAGCTTTCTTT
D gene: .
V gene: TRBV7-2
clone size: many
J gene: TRBJ1-1

CDR3 protein: CASSLPDSDAHF
CDR3 DNA: TGTGCCAGCTCACTACCTGACAGTGATGCGCATTTT
D gene: .
V gene: TRBV18
clone size: few
J gene: TRBJ1-5

CDR3 protein: CASSYGGSNQETQYF
CDR3 DNA: TGTGCCAGCAGTTACGGGGGGAGCAACCAAGAGACCCAGTACTTC
D gene: .
V gene: TRBV6-5
clone size: many
J gene: TRBJ2-5

CDR3 protein: CSAPETGWTTDTQYF
CDR3 DNA: TGCAGTGCTCCCGAAACCGGCTGGACGACAGATACGCAGTATTTT
D gene: .
V gene: TRBV20-1
clone size: .
J gene: TRBJ2-3

CDR3 protein: CASSHLSDRGYGYTF
CDR3 DNA: TGTGCCAGCAGCCACTTAAGCGACAGGGGGTATGGCTACACCTTC
D gene: TRBD1
V gene: TRBV3-1
clone size: .
J gene: TRBJ1-2

CDR3 protein: CASNGATNEKLFF
CDR3 DNA: TGTGCCAGCAACGGCGCAACTAATGAAAAACTGTTTTTT
D gene: .
V gene: TRBV28
clone size: few
J gene: TRBJ1-4

CDR3 protein: CASRLRTGELFF
CDR3 DNA: TGTGCCAGCAGGCTGAGAACCGGGGAGCTGTTTTTT
D gene: .
V gene: TRBV7-2
clone size: .
J gene: TRBJ2-2

CDR3 protein: CSARVGAVNTEAFF
CDR3 DNA: TGCAGTGCTAGAGTGGGGGCAGTGAACACTGAAGCTTTCTTT
D gene: .
V gene: TRBV20-1
clone size: .
J gene: TRBJ1-1

CDR3 protein: CASSPDGTGEEKLFF
CDR3 DNA: TGCGCCAGCAGCCCTGACGGGACAGGGGAGGAAAAACTGTTTTTT
D gene: TRBD1
V gene: TRBV5-1
clone size: many
J gene: TRBJ1-4

CDR3 protein: CASSYRDQETQYF
CDR3 DNA: TGTGCCAGCAGCTACAGGGACCAAGAGACCCAGTACTTC
D gene: .
V gene: TRBV7-9
clone size: many
J gene: TRBJ2-5

CDR3 protein: CASTVQGNYEQYF
CDR3 DNA: TGCGCCAGCACGGTTCAGGGTAACTACGAGCAGTACTTC
D gene: .
V gene: TRBV5-1
clone size: many
J gene: TRBJ2-7

CDR3 protein: CASKGGGQGDNEQFF
CDR3 DNA: TGTGCCAGCAAGGGAGGGGGGCAGGGAGACAATGAGCAGTTCTTC
D gene: .
V gene: TRBV6-5
clone size: .
J gene: TRBJ2-1

CDR3 protein: CASSGGPSEREKLFF
CDR3 DNA: TGTGCCAGCTCAGGCGGACCGTCTGAACGAGAAAAACTGTTTTTT
D gene: .
V gene: TRBV18
clone size: many
J gene: TRBJ1-4